The 3 T cell receptor beta chains given below trace back to one sample, sequenced in a study of control samples from healthy donors and cancer patients. Repertoires were generated with immunoSEQ multiplex PCR, while TCRdb's copy carries only in-frame clones and drops some. The sample has roughly 45,000 clones; about 86% are singletons. Material for sequencing was PBMCs. The receptors shown here come from a woman in her fifties or sixties with lung cancer.

This clone was found once. The identical CDR3 is also encoded by other nucleotide sequences in the sample. The chain has TRBV7-2 and TRBJ2-7; TRBD2 is a possible D gene (7 bases). The CDR3 runs to 15 residues. The V gene lost 5 bases and the J gene lost 4 bases, with 18 bases spanning the gap. Germline values: CDR1 SGHTA, CDR2 FQGNSA. CDR3 sequence: CASSRTSGGAYEQYF. In nucleotides, the CDR3 is TGTGCCAGCAGCCGGACTAGTGGGGGGGCGTACGAGCAGTACTTC. The variable domain in full, with the rest retrieved from reference TRBV7-2 and TRBJ2-7, is GAGVSQSPSNKVTEKGKDVELRCDPISGHTALYWYRQSLGQGLEFLIYFQGNSAPDKSGLPSDRFSAERTGGSVSTLTIQRTQQEDSAVYLCASSRTSGGAYEQYFGPGTRLTVT.

Comments on this clone: One end of the junction fails to match germline, which may point to a read error. The V and J genes are TRBV7-2 and TRBJ2-7; D may be TRBD2 (5 bases). Germline loops: CDR1 SGHTA, CDR2 FQGNSA. The CDR3 totals 12 residues. CDR3 DNA sequence: TGTGCCAGCAGCTTGGCAGGCGCGGAGCGGAGATTC. This sequence encodes CASSLAGAERRF.

The V gene is TRBV5-5, the J gene TRBJ1-4; D perhaps matches TRBD1 (5 bases). The germline CDR1 and CDR2 sequences are SGHKS and YYEKEE (reference sequence). V lost 5 bases and J lost 7, with 18 bases in between. CDR3 length equals 15 residues. CDR3: CASSSLQGNLEKLFF. The CDR3 nucleotides are TGTGCCAGCAGTTCCCTCCAGGGAAATCTTGAAAAACTGTTTTTT. The variable domain in full, with the rest retrieved from reference TRBV5-5 and TRBJ1-4, is DAGVTQSPTHLIKTRGQQVTLRCSPISGHKSVSWYQQVLGQGPQFIFQYYEKEERGRGNFPDRFSARQFPNYSSELNVNALLLGDSALYLCASSSLQGNLEKLFFGSGTQLSVL.